This TCR beta chain was retrieved from a study of regulatory T cells in long-lasting Graves disease. Per germline, CDR1 DFQATT and CDR2 SNEGSKA (reference sequence). This CDR3 spans 15 amino acids. The germline V and J ends were trimmed by 0 bases and 8 bases, with 14 bases remaining between them. With iRepertoire HTBI primers and Arm-PCR of CDR3 regions, TCR beta libraries were built. TCRdb ran MiXCR on the multiplex PCR reads and lists one entry per CDR3 protein. The sample holds around 450,000 distinct CDR3 sequences, about 16% seen once. The time point is: newly diagnosed GD, antithyroid drugs for less than 3 months. Scientists built the TCR library using RNA that was extracted from PBMCs. Details on this clonotype: Its target is unknown.

Whole-study results and caveats: Newly diagnosed patients had higher TCR diversity than persistent Graves' patients did.

The same sample was also used in a study of T cells in Graves' hyperthyroidism and ophthalmopathy. That study reports: RT-PCR in the first round (using the HTBI primer set) targeted the TCR CDR3.

V is TRBV20-1 and J is TRBJ1-6; maybe TRBD1 (5 bases). This specimen was peripheral blood mononuclear cells (PBMCs), taken at new diagnosis, from a patient treated with antithyroid drugs. The sequence derives from a man aged 35 to 55 with Graves disease. Here the CDR3 reads CSARDLGGGDSPLHF. The DNA for the CDR3 is TGCAGTGCTAGAGATCTCGGGGGGGGGGATTCACCCCTCCACTTT.